This T cell receptor beta chain was captured by sequencing in a study of blood T cell repertoires in COVID-19. Study summary: Italy, Spain and the United States were the sources of the convalescent and acute COVID-19 samples.

The CDR3 totals 13 residues. CDR1 is LGHNA, CDR2 YSLEER, per germline. Trimming took 5 bases from V and 5 from J, leaving 10 bases between them. Per the original data handling: Estimates of nucleated cell counts were drawn from the amplification of reference gene primers. Here immunoSEQ multiplex PCR was the method, and the copy in TCRdb shows in-frame clones only, minus some. V and J calls plus clone size are reproduced from that table; the DNA served to infer D and trimming. The sample holds a few hundred thousand clones, around 91% seen once. Recruits, aged roughly 18 to 89 years, lived in 25 or so US areas. Cohort assignment relied on participant-reported clinical history.

The V gene is TRBV4-3, the J gene TRBJ1-5, with D uncertain. The specimen sequenced was PBMCs or T cells enriched from blood (not recorded which). This receptor was taken from a middle-aged woman who had recovered from COVID-19. The DNA of the CDR3 is TGCGCCAGCAGCTCAGAACGGGATCAGCCCCAGCATTTT. This codes for CASSSERDQPQHF.